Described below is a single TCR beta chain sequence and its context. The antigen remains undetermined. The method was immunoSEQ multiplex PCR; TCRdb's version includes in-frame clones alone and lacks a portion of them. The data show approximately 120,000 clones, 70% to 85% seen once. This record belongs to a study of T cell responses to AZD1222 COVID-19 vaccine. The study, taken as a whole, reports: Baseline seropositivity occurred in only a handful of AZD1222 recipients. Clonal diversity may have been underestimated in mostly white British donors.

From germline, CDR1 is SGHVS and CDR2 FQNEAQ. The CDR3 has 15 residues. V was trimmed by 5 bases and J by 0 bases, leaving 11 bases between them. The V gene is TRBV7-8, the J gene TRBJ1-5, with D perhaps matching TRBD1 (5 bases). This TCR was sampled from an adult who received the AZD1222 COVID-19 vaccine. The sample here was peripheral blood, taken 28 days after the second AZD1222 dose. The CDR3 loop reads CASSEDSPSNQPQHF. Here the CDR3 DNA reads TGTGCCAGCAGCGAAGACAGCCCTAGCAATCAGCCCCAGCATTTT.